Each of the 5 T cell receptor beta chains below was sequenced from the same sample in a study of shared clonotypes between healthy human individuals. Clones were read by immunoSEQ multiplex PCR, and TCRdb kept only the in-frame ones, dropping some. Of 400,000 or so clones in the sample, 90% to 97% were seen once. The sample taken for sequencing was memory CD8+ T cells sorted from blood. The subset: CD45RO+ cells pooled with CCR7-negative TemRA cells. The source is a man aged 25-45 years in good health.

The rearrangement uses TRBV29-1 and TRBJ2-3; D unclear. V was pared by 7 bases and J by 2 bases, with 19 bases between. Per germline, CDR1 SQVTM and CDR2 ANQGSEA. The CDR3 sequence is 15 residues long. DNA of the CDR3: TGCAGCGCAACCGCCGACGGGCGCCCCACAGATACGCAGTATTTT. Amino acid sequence: CSATADGRPTDTQYF.

V and J are TRBV11-1 and TRBJ2-1; 7 nucleotides agree with TRBD1. The germline CDR1 and CDR2 sequences are SGHAT and FQDESV (reference sequence). V lost 1 base, J lost 4 bases, and 7 bases stayed unmatched. The CDR3 consists of 16 residues. The CDR3 protein is CASSLELGQEYNEQFF. In DNA form, the CDR3 reads TGTGCCAGCAGCTTAGAGCTTGGACAGGAGTACAATGAGCAGTTCTTC.

The chain couples TRBV25-1 to TRBJ2-2; D is unclear. The CDR3 contains 14 residues. Germline-derived CDR1 and CDR2 are MGHDK and SYGVNS. Trimming pared 5 bases from V and 0 bases from J, leaving 7 bases between. CDR3 in amino acids: CASSLDTNTGELFF. In DNA, the CDR3 is TGTGCCAGCAGTCTCGACACGAACACCGGGGAGCTGTTTTTT. The whole variable domain, filled in from reference TRBV25-1 and TRBJ2-2, reads EADIYQTPRYLVIGTGKKITLECSQTMGHDKMYWYQQDPGMELHLIHYSYGVNSTEKGDLSSESTVSRIRTEHFPLTLESARPSHTSQYLCASSLDTNTGELFFGEGSRLTVL.

The rearrangement joins TRBV7-9 to TRBJ2-7, with D perhaps TRBD2 (5 bases). The CDR3 has 13 amino acids. V lost 1 base, J lost 6 bases, and 10 bases lay in between. Germline V gives CDR1 SEHNR, CDR2 FQNEAQ (reference sequence). The CDR3 region has the DNA TGTGCCAGCAGCTTAGAATACGGAGGCGAGCAGTACTTC. It is translated as CASSLEYGGEQYF.

The sample holds one count of this clone. The chain joins TRBV5-8 to TRBJ2-7; D may match TRBD1 or TRBD2 (5 bases each). This CDR3 contains 13 residues. CDR1 is SGHTS, CDR2 YDEGEE, per germline. The germline V and J ends were trimmed by 4 bases and 3 bases, with 11 bases remaining between them. The CDR3 here is CASSPGGGYEQYF. In DNA form, the CDR3 reads TGTGCCAGCAGCCCGGGTGGGGGCTACGAGCAGTACTTC.